This T cell receptor (beta chain) was recorded in a study of blood T cell repertoires in COVID-19. Comment on this clone: In the same sample, other DNA sequences code for this CDR3.

The table came from immunoSEQ multiplex PCR; TCRdb's copy has only in-frame clones and leaves some out. The sample holds around 280,000 clones, around 85% seen once. CDR3 size: 12 residues. Germline lookup yields CDR1 GTSNPN and CDR2 SVGIG (reference sequence). V was shortened by 1 base and J by 1 base, with 4 bases between the two germline ends. This TCR was sampled from a woman aged 25 to 39 who had recovered from COVID-19. J is TRBJ1-1 and V is TRBV30; D gene uncertain. Sequencing was performed on peripheral blood. The CDR3 nucleotides read TGTGCCTGGAGTGCGGGGAACACTGAAGCTTTCTTT. This translates into CAWSAGNTEAFF.